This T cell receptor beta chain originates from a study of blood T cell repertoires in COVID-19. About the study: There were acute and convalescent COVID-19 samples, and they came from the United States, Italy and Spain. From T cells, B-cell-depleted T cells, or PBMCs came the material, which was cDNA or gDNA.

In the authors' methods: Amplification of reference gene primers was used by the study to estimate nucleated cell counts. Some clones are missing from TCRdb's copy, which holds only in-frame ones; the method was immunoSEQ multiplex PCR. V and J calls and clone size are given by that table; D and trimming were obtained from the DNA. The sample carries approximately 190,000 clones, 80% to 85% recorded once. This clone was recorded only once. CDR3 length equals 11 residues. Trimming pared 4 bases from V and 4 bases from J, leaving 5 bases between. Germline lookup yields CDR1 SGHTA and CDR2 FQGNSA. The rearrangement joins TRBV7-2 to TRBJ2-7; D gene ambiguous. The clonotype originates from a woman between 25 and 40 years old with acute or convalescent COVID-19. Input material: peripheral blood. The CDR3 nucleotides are TGTGCCAGCAGCTCCAGGTACGAGCAGTACTTC. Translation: CASSSRYEQYF. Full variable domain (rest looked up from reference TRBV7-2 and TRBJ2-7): GAGVSQSPSNKVTEKGKDVELRCDPISGHTALYWYRQSLGQGLEFLIYFQGNSAPDKSGLPSDRFSAERTGGSVSTLTIQRTQQEDSAVYLCASSSRYEQYFGPGTRLTVT.